This TCR beta chain is from a study of blood T cell repertoires in COVID-19. Background on the study: Donors in the United States, Italy and Spain gave samples during acute or convalescent COVID-19. PBMCs, B-cell-depleted T cells, or T cells were the source of the cDNA or gDNA that made up the material.

Original processing methods: Estimates of nucleated cell counts were drawn from the amplification of reference gene primers. Some clones are missing from TCRdb's copy, which holds only in-frame ones; the method was immunoSEQ multiplex PCR. V, J and clone size are taken as reported in that table, and D and trimming were inferred from the DNA itself. This sample carries around 230,000 clones, 75% to 85% of them seen once, and the ten largest clones take roughly 5%. Enrolled during active infection, Seattle patients were then followed longitudinally. Germline assignment: CDR1 DFQATT and CDR2 SNEGSKA (reference sequence). Trimming took off 0 bases at V and 4 bases at J, with 4 bases between the two ends. There are 11 residues in the CDR3.

The origin of this receptor is a man aged 50-60 years with COVID-19, enrolled during active disease. J is TRBJ2-7 and V is TRBV20-1; D not resolved. Material for sequencing was peripheral blood. CDR3 amino acids: CSARDYYEQYF. Here the CDR3 DNA reads TGCAGTGCTAGAGACTATTACGAGCAGTACTTC.